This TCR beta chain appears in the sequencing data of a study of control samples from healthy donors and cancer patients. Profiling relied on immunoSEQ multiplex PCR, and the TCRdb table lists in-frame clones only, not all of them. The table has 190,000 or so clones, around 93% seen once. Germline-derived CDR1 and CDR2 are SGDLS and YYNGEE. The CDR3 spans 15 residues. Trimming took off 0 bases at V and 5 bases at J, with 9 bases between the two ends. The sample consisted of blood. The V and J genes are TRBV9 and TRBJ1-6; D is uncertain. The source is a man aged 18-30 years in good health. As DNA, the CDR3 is TGTGCCAGCAGCGTAGTTAGCGGAGATAATTCACCCCTCCACTTT. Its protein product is CASSVVSGDNSPLHF.